These 21 T cell receptor beta chains were all obtained from the same sample, sequenced in a study of regulatory and conventional T cells in RAG deficiency. Method: immunoSEQ multiplex PCR; TCRdb's copy keeps in-frame clones and lacks some. The profile shows 20,000 to 25,000 clones, 95% to 96% of them singletons. Conventional CD4+ T cells were sorted from blood as CD25-low CD127-high cells. Separately, the same data were catalogued under a study of regulatory T cells. That source adds: Amplification used 52 TRBV primers and 13 TRBJ primers.

What was sequenced was CD25- CD4+ T cells sorted from blood. These receptors came from a human donor in good health.

This clone appeared once. V is TRBV19 and J is TRBJ1-1, with TRBD1 matching over 7 bases. The V and J ends lost 7 bases and 4 bases, in that order; junction bases with no gene match: 9. CDR3 size: 14 residues. The germline V gene encodes CDR1 LNHDA and CDR2 SQIVND (reference sequence). The CDR3 loop is CASTPTGSSTEAFF. CDR3 nucleotides: TGTGCCAGTACTCCGACAGGGAGCAGCACTGAAGCTTTCTTT.

The chain employs TRBV30 and TRBJ2-5, with D hard to call. Trimming cost V 3 bases and J 2 bases, with 10 bases left between them. This CDR3 has 13 residues. Germline-derived CDR1 and CDR2 are GTSNPN and SVGIG (reference sequence). CDR3 protein: CAWRFTGQETQYF. The CDR3 DNA reads TGTGCCTGGAGGTTTACGGGTCAAGAGACCCAGTACTTC.

This sequence joins TRBV12-5 and TRBJ2-7; maybe TRBD1 (6 bases). Germline CDR1 reads LGHNT; CDR2 reads FRNRAP. Trimming removed 0 bases at V and 1 base at J, with 13 bases between. This CDR3 is 16 amino acids long. The DNA of the CDR3 is TGTGCTAGTGGTTTGGTATTGGACAGAGGGTCCTACGAGCAGTACTTC. Protein: CASGLVLDRGSYEQYF.

The rearrangement uses TRBV5-1 and TRBJ2-2; TRBD1 aligns across 8 bases. Germline assignment: CDR1 SGHRS and CDR2 YFSETQ. The CDR3 loop spans 17 amino acids. Trimming removed 3 bases from V and 4 bases from J; junction bases left unmatched: 11. The CDR3: CASSWLTGTGGTGELFF. The CDR3 DNA sequence: TGCGCCAGCAGCTGGCTAACCGGGACAGGCGGCACCGGGGAGCTGTTTTTT.

J is TRBJ2-5 and V is TRBV6-6, with D uncertain. Per germline, CDR1 MNHNY and CDR2 SVGAGI (reference sequence). The CDR3 extends over 14 amino acids. Trimming removed 2 bases at V and 1 base at J, with 8 bases between. CDR3 loop: CASSYPGRQETQYF. CDR3 sequence (DNA): TGTGCCAGCAGTTACCCAGGCCGCCAAGAGACCCAGTACTTC.

V gene TRBV11-3 combines with J gene TRBJ2-1; D gene uncertain. The ends were cut back, 2 bases at V and 6 bases at J, with 11 bases in the middle. This CDR3 comprises 14 residues. CDR1 and CDR2 from the germline V gene are SGHNT and YENEEA. The CDR3 nucleotides read TGTGCCAGCAGCTTATCTCTTTTCGGCAATGAGCAGTTCTTC. It codes for CASSLSLFGNEQFF.

Only one count was recorded for this clone. V is TRBV5-1 and J is TRBJ2-2; TRBD1 aligns across 7 bases. This CDR3 has 16 residues. V lost 0 bases, J lost 4 bases, and 6 bases stayed unmatched. The germline V gene has CDR1 SGHRS and CDR2 YFSETQ. The CDR3 region has the DNA TGCGCCAGCAGCTTGGTCGCCAGGGGGATCACCGGGGAGCTGTTTTTT. It is translated as CASSLVARGITGELFF.

V is TRBV7-8 and J is TRBJ2-7, with a tentative D call TRBD2 (7 bases). Germline assignment: CDR1 SGHVS and CDR2 FQNEAQ. The CDR3 contains 15 residues. Between the trimmed V and J ends, which lost 5 bases and 2 bases, there was a span of 16 bases. CDR3 in DNA: TGTGCCAGCAGCCCCCGGAGGGGGGGGCCCTACGAGCAGTACTTC. Translation gives CASSPRRGGPYEQYF.

The chain carries TRBV15 and TRBJ2-5, with 11 bases identical to TRBD2. With V trimmed by 3 bases and J by 7 bases, 7 bases remained unmatched. Per the germline V gene, CDR1 is LNHNV and CDR2 is YYDKDF (reference sequence). This CDR3 is built from 15 residues. CDR3 DNA sequence: TGTGCCACCAGCAGCTTACTAGCGGGGGACGGGACCCAGTACTTC. It encodes CATSSLLAGDGTQYF.

This clone was seen once. V is TRBV27 and J is TRBJ1-5; D unclear. Trimming cost V 5 bases and J 0 bases, with 8 bases left between them. The V gene's germline CDR1 is MNHEY and CDR2 SMNVEV (reference sequence). The CDR3 runs to 14 residues. The CDR3 DNA sequence: TGTGCCAGCAGTGCCCGCTATAGCAATCAGCCCCAGCATTTT. Translation: CASSARYSNQPQHF.

This sequence joins TRBV11-2 and TRBJ2-3; 11 bases fit TRBD2. The CDR3 is 17 amino acids. Germline assignment: CDR1 SGHAT and CDR2 FQNNGV. Trimming removed 4 bases from V and 1 base from J; junction bases left unmatched: 7. The CDR3 sequence: CASSWTDSGGGTDTQYF. The DNA of the CDR3 is TGTGCCAGCAGCTGGACTGATAGCGGGGGGGGCACAGATACGCAGTATTTT.

CDR3 sequence reads: CASSTSFYEQYF. The CDR3 nucleotides are TGTGCCAGCAGCACCAGTTTCTACGAGCAGTACTTC. The chain carries TRBV5-5 and TRBJ2-7; D is ambiguous. CDR1 SGHKS and CDR2 YYEKEE come from the germline V gene (reference sequence). The CDR3 consists of 12 residues. V was trimmed by 4 bases and J by 3 bases, leaving 8 bases between them.

The CDR3 is CASSEGPNYGYTF. The CDR3 DNA is TGTGCCAGCAGTGAGGGGCCCAACTATGGCTACACCTTC. This sequence joins TRBV2 and TRBJ1-2; perhaps TRBD1 as D (5 bases). CDR1 SNHLY and CDR2 FYNNEI come from the germline V gene. Trimming removed 3 bases from V and 2 bases from J, with 7 bases in between. The CDR3 loop spans 13 amino acids.

V gene TRBV6-5 combines with J gene TRBJ2-7; TRBD1 aligns across 7 bases. The V segment lost 3 bases and the J segment 4 bases; nucleotides outside the gene matches: 6. CDR1 and CDR2 from the germline V gene are MNHEY and SVGAGI. CDR3 length equals 14 residues. CDR3 region: CASSYQGDEYEQYF. CDR3 coding DNA: TGTGCCAGCAGTTATCAGGGGGATGAATACGAGCAGTACTTC.

The V call is TRBV6-1, the J call TRBJ2-7; D gene ambiguous. This CDR3 spans 13 amino acids. Trimming stripped 4 bases from V and 6 bases from J, with 13 bases between. From germline, CDR1 is MNHNS and CDR2 SASEGT. DNA of the CDR3: TGTGCCAGCAGTGGAGAGTTCCCCTCCGAGCAGTACTTC. Encoded protein: CASSGEFPSEQYF.

CDR3 protein: CAISPGGNTIYF. CDR3 DNA sequence: TGTGCCATCAGCCCCGGTGGAAACACCATATATTTT. The rearrangement uses TRBV10-3 and TRBJ1-3; D is uncertain. Trimming stripped 6 bases from V and 3 bases from J, with 6 bases between. Per germline, CDR1 ENHRY and CDR2 SYGVKD. The CDR3 spans 12 residues.

The V and J genes are TRBV27 and TRBJ2-5, with 14 bases matching TRBD2. The germline V gene encodes CDR1 MNHEY and CDR2 SMNVEV (reference sequence). With V trimmed by 3 bases and J by 4 bases, 4 bases remained unmatched. This CDR3 region has 16 residues. CDR3 sequence: CASSLGLAGVRETQYF. Here the CDR3 DNA reads TGTGCCAGCAGTTTGGGACTAGCGGGGGTACGAGAGACCCAGTACTTC.

This chain connects TRBV30 to TRBJ1-4; perhaps TRBD1 as D (6 bases). The CDR3 has 17 residues. Trimming took 1 base from V and 6 from J, leaving 21 bases between them. Germline CDR1 is GTSNPN and CDR2 is SVGIG (reference sequence). The CDR3 nucleotides are TGTGCCTGGAGTGCAGGGGATGTGGTTGAGACTCATGAAAAACTGTTTTTT. Its protein product is CAWSAGDVVETHEKLFF.

The V and J genes are TRBV30 and TRBJ1-5, with D tentatively TRBD1 (6 bases). V gave up 0 bases and J gave up 4 bases, with 25 bases separating them. The V gene's germline CDR1 is GTSNPN and CDR2 SVGIG (reference sequence). The CDR3 is 19 residues long. As DNA, the CDR3 is TGTGCCTGGAGTGTAACTCGAGTCCACGGGACAAGTTCAAATCAGCCCCAGCATTTT. Protein sequence: CAWSVTRVHGTSSNQPQHF.

This chain links TRBV2 with TRBJ2-3; 11 bases are a match to TRBD2. This CDR3 spans 14 amino acids. The V gene end was trimmed by 11 bases and the J gene end by 5 bases; junction bases not matched to a gene: 9. The germline CDR1 and CDR2 sequences are SNHLY and FYNNEI. The CDR3 region has the DNA TGTGCCGGAACCTCTAGCGGGGGGCAAGATACGCAGTATTTT. Translation gives CAGTSSGGQDTQYF.

This clone appeared a single time. The V call is TRBV18, the J call TRBJ1-3; TRBD1 agrees at 9 bases. Losses at the gene ends were 3 bases for V and 3 bases for J; bases not matched to a gene: 6. The CDR3 consists of 16 residues. Germline CDR1 and CDR2: KGHSH and LQKENI. The chain's CDR3 is CASSPEQGAFGNTIYF. The CDR3 bases are TGTGCCAGCTCACCGGAACAGGGGGCGTTTGGAAACACCATATATTTT.